This T cell receptor (beta chain) emerged from a study of molecular identifiers for immune sequencing clone quantification. Study-wide findings and caveats: With a barcode shared among identical TCR molecules, highly expanded clone sizes could be underestimated.

There are 15 residues in the CDR3. V lost 5 bases and J lost 4, with 14 bases in between. The V gene's germline CDR1 is SEHNR and CDR2 FQNEAQ (reference sequence). This clonotype was counted ten times or more. Antigen specificity is unknown. The authors built bulk TCR libraries by previously described methods with listed TCR primers. TCRdb fed the PCR reads into MiXCR, producing one record per CDR3 protein. The sample includes about 640,000 distinct CDR3 sequences, just under 20% of them seen just once. The source of this sequence is a human donor in good health. Some libraries in this study had Jurkat cell RNA spiked in. J is TRBJ1-4 and V is TRBV7-9; D perhaps matches TRBD1 (5 bases). The specimen was naive CD8+ T cells from blood, with Jurkat cell RNA spiked in. The subset here: FACS-sorted CD8+CD4-CCR7+CD45RA+ naive T cells. Here the CDR3 DNA reads TGTGCCAGCAGCCACCGGGACTCGGGTAATGAAAAACTGTTTTTT. Its protein is CASSHRDSGNEKLFF.